The entry below describes one T cell receptor beta chain. The CDR3 runs 16 residues. Germline lookup yields CDR1 MNHEY and CDR2 SVGEGT. J lost 7 bases, V lost 3 bases, and 11 bases had no gene match. This sample is part of a study of blood T cell repertoires in COVID-19. Study-wide background: The United States, Italy and Spain were the sources of the acute and convalescent COVID-19 samples. T cells, B-cell-depleted T cells, or PBMCs provided the cDNA or gDNA that served as material.

Original handling: Amplifying reference gene primers gave estimates of nucleated cell counts. TCRdb keeps only in-frame clones here, not all; method: immunoSEQ multiplex PCR. The DNA gave D and trimming, while V, J and clone size come from that table. The repertoire holds roughly 200,000 clones, over 75% seen once, with about 3.3% in the top ten. The V gene is TRBV6-2 or TRBV6-3, the J gene TRBJ2-7; 11 bases are a match to TRBD2. The sequencing sample was made of peripheral blood. The sequence derives from a man in his sixties with acute or convalescent COVID-19. CDR3 nucleotides: TGTGCCAGCAGTTATTGGCGTCTAGCGGGAGGTAAAGAGCAGTACTTC. Residues: CASSYWRLAGGKEQYF.